This T cell receptor beta chain was sequenced during a study of human T cells and chemical hapten exposure. There are many counts of this clonotype. No antigen is known for it. Time point described: pre-sensitization, week 0. Treatment in this sample: therapeutic diphenylcyclopropenone sensitization with weekly scalp DPC. Blood collection took place prior to placing each patch test. Donation of samples came from alopecia patients who were 18 to 70 years old and suitable for DPC. Whole-study results and caveats: PT1 expanded TCR counts correlated positively with patch test score.

TCRdb independently ran MiXCR on the RACE reads; one entry per CDR3 protein. The table lists around 330,000 distinct CDR3 sequences, 5.5% of them singletons. Germline V lookup: CDR1 LGHNA, CDR2 YNFKEQ. V was clipped by 0 bases and J by 6 bases; unmatched bases: 5. This CDR3 region has 15 residues. V and J are TRBV4-2 and TRBJ1-2, with 9 positions matching TRBD1. The origin of this receptor is a young woman with alopecia areata. Some clones in this sample may be carry-over from other donors' samples. The sequencing used whole blood, collected in connection with sensitization to the hapten diphenylcyclopropenone (DPC). Here the CDR3 reads CASSQEGQGRNGYTF. In DNA form, the CDR3 reads TGTGCCAGCAGCCAAGAAGGACAGGGGAGGAATGGCTACACCTTC.